This T cell receptor beta chain was identified in a study of T cells in localized non-small cell lung cancer. Findings of the study overall: The study detected a median roughly 57 of the top 100 tumor clones in adjacent lung. T cell clonality was highest in uninvolved adjacent lung, above tumor.

As concerns this clone: Its antigen is not identified.

The protocol was immunoSEQ multiplex PCR, while the TCRdb copy is restricted to in-frame clones and leaves out a portion. The sample consists of 60,000 to 75,000 clones, roughly 79% of them appearing once. The receptor was derived from a man aged 40 to 70 with stage II lung adenocarcinoma. Source: PBMCs, taken before any cancer treatment.

The chain's CDR3 is CASSEGTGSTQYF. CDR3 DNA sequence: TGCGCCAGCAGTGAGGGCACAGGGAGTACGCAGTATTTT. The chain uses TRBV10-2 and TRBJ2-3; a weak D match, TRBD1 (6 bases). The V end lost 2 bases, the J end lost 8 bases, and 11 bases lay between the germline ends. Germline values: CDR1 WSHSY, CDR2 SAAADI. CDR3 size: 13 residues.